The 30 T cell receptor beta chains in this list originate from one sample, sequenced in a study of human T cells and chemical hapten exposure. Time point defined: patch test 1, 2 weeks after DPC sensitization. Treatment defined: therapeutic diphenylcyclopropenone sensitization with weekly scalp DPC. TCRdb reprocessed the RACE reads with MiXCR, giving one entry per CDR3 protein. The table shows 350,000 or so distinct CDR3 sequences, with roughly 6.9% occurring only once. This specimen consisted of whole blood, obtained in connection with sensitization to the hapten diphenylcyclopropenone (DPC). These receptors were obtained from a woman in her late teens or twenties with alopecia areata. Some clones in this sample may be carry-over from other donors' samples.

The V and J genes are TRBV20-1 and TRBJ1-2; 7 bases map to TRBD1. CDR3 length: 12 amino acids. Germline trimming cut 2 bases from V and 7 bases from J; bases unmatched to any gene: 4. The germline gives CDR1 DFQATT, CDR2 SNEGSKA (reference sequence). CDR3 in DNA: TGCAGTGCTAGAACGACAGGGTTTGGCTACACCTTC. It codes for CSARTTGFGYTF.

The J gene is TRBJ2-1, the V gene TRBV6-6; TRBD2 matches at 10 bases. Looked up from germline, CDR1 is MNHNY and CDR2 is SVGAGI (reference sequence). J lost 8 bases, V lost 6 bases, and 7 bases had no gene match. The CDR3 is 14 amino acids. The CDR3 loop reads CASRERGGLHEQFF. As DNA, the CDR3 is TGTGCCAGCAGGGAGCGGGGGGGCCTCCATGAGCAGTTCTTC.

This clonotype came up a few times. The chain combines TRBV5-1 with TRBJ2-1; D ambiguous. Germline lookup yields CDR1 SGHRS and CDR2 YFSETQ. V lost 0 bases to trimming and J lost 6 bases, with 7 bases between them. This CDR3 comprises 13 residues. The CDR3 bases are TGCGCCAGCAGCTTGGGTAGTACCAATGAGCAGTTCTTC. Amino acid sequence: CASSLGSTNEQFF.

J is TRBJ2-7 and V is TRBV10-3; D is unclear. Trimming pared 3 bases from V and 0 bases from J, leaving 24 bases between. The CDR3 is made up of 19 amino acids. CDR1 ENHRY and CDR2 SYGVKD come from the germline V gene. DNA of the CDR3: TGTGCCATCAGTGATCCACCGTTCCGCGTAGGGTTAAGCTCCTACGAGCAGTACTTC. This translates into CAISDPPFRVGLSSYEQYF.

There are a few counts of this clonotype. J is TRBJ2-1 and V is TRBV4-3, with 9 bases lining up with TRBD1. Germline CDR1 LGHNA, CDR2 YSLEER. The CDR3 contains 13 residues. Written as DNA, the CDR3 is TGCGCTGCGGGACAGGGTTTCTACAATGAGCAGTTCTTC. Protein: CAAGQGFYNEQFF.

CDR3 sequence reads: CASSPRGPPSPYEQFF. The CDR3 coding sequence is TGTGCCAGCAGTCCCCGGGGCCCCCCAAGCCCCTATGAGCAGTTCTTC. This chain uses TRBV27 with TRBJ2-1; D possibly uses TRBD1 or TRBD2 (5 bases each). The CDR3 has 16 residues. The ends were cut back, 5 bases at V and 8 bases at J, with 22 bases in the middle. Germline-derived CDR1 and CDR2 are MNHEY and SMNVEV (reference sequence).

CDR3 nucleotide sequence: TGTGCCAGCAGCCGTGATCGCAGGGGAGGCACTGAAGCTTTCTTT. This sequence encodes CASSRDRRGGTEAFF. The genes are TRBV12-3 or TRBV12-4 and TRBJ1-1, with D perhaps TRBD1 (6 bases). V was cut by 6 bases and J by 4 bases, with 18 bases left in between. The CDR3 contains 15 residues.

The rearrangement uses TRBV2 and TRBJ1-1; D is possibly TRBD1 (6 bases). V was cut by 5 bases and J by 0 bases, with 7 bases left in between. The CDR3 length is 13 residues. Germline V lookup: CDR1 SNHLY, CDR2 FYNNEI. CDR3 DNA: TGTGCCAGCAGTAGGGGGATGAACACTGAAGCTTTCTTT. This codes for CASSRGMNTEAFF.

The chain links TRBV7-2 to TRBJ2-5; TRBD2 matches 8 bases. Germline CDR1 reads SGHTA; CDR2 reads FQGNSA. The CDR3 extends over 14 amino acids. V shed 4 bases and J 5 bases; nucleotides not matched to a gene: 6. The CDR3 loop reads CASSYRSGGETQYF. Here the CDR3 DNA reads TGTGCCAGCAGCTACCGAAGCGGGGGTGAGACCCAGTACTTC.

About this clonotype itself: Likely a read error: the CDR3 ends without its conserved phenylalanine or tryptophan. This chain uses TRBV5-6 with TRBJ2-4, with D perhaps given as TRBD1 or TRBD2 (5 bases each). V was shortened by 0 bases and J by 8 bases, with 12 bases between the two germline ends. The CDR3 totals 14 residues. Germline V gives CDR1 SGHDT, CDR2 YYEEEE. DNA of the CDR3: TGTGCCAGCAGCTTGGCCGGGGAAGGGGACATTCAGTACATC. It yields the protein CASSLAGEGDIQYI.

This clonotype was detected ten times or more. The chain uses TRBV3-1 and TRBJ2-5; the D is unclear. CDR1 and CDR2 from the germline V gene are LGHDT and YNNKEL (reference sequence). Trimming took off 0 bases at V and 6 bases at J, with 5 bases between the two ends. The CDR3 loop spans 12 amino acids. CDR3 sequence: CASSQDLKTQYF. DNA of the CDR3: TGTGCCAGCAGCCAAGATTTGAAGACCCAGTACTTC.

In its sample, this clonotype was seen a few times. This CDR3 is CASSPRVGDNEQFF. CDR3 in DNA: TGTGCCAGCTCACCACGGGTCGGTGACAATGAGCAGTTCTTC. The chain uses TRBV18 and TRBJ2-1; no firm D call. The V gene lost 1 base and the J gene lost 5 bases, with 9 bases spanning the gap. Germline loops: CDR1 KGHSH, CDR2 LQKENI. The CDR3 totals 14 residues.

The CDR3 is CSAKYSPLTYEQYF. As DNA, the CDR3 is TGCAGTGCTAAGTACTCGCCACTCACCTACGAGCAGTACTTC. The gene calls are TRBV20-1 and TRBJ2-7; D ambiguous. There are 14 residues in the CDR3. Per the germline V gene, CDR1 is DFQATT and CDR2 is SNEGSKA (reference sequence). Trimming took 4 bases from V and 2 from J, leaving 15 bases between them.

Note on this clonotype: This may stem from a read error, because a much larger clone lies one nucleotide away. This chain links TRBV29-1 with TRBJ2-1, with D perhaps TRBD1 (6 bases). The J call may be faulty, since TRBJ2-7 better matches the DNA end. The germline CDR1 and CDR2 sequences are SQVTM and ANQGSEA. This CDR3 region has 12 residues. CDR3 in amino acids: CSAEGDYNEQYF. CDR3 DNA: TGCAGCGCAGAGGGGGATTACAATGAGCAGTACTTC.

J is TRBJ2-7 and V is TRBV5-1; 8 positions match TRBD1. CDR1 is SGHRS and CDR2 is YFSETQ in the germline V gene. The CDR3 loop spans 15 amino acids. Trimming at V came to 0 bases and at J to 5 bases, leaving 7 bases not matched to a gene. CDR3 amino acids: CASSLATGQGDEQYF. CDR3 sequence (DNA): TGCGCCAGCAGCTTGGCTACCGGACAGGGTGACGAGCAGTACTTC. The variable domain in full, with the rest retrieved from reference TRBV5-1 and TRBJ2-7, is KAGVTQTPRYLIKTRGQQVTLSCSPISGHRSVSWYQQTPGQGLQFLFEYFSETQRNKGNFPGRFSGRQFSNSRSEMNVSTLELGDSALYLCASSLATGQGDEQYFGPGTRLTVT.

In nucleotides, the CDR3 is TGCGCCAGCAGCTTCGTCCTAGGGTCTGTGAATGAAAAACTGTTTTTT. It yields the protein CASSFVLGSVNEKLFF. V gene TRBV5-1 combines with J gene TRBJ1-4; D unclear. The CDR3 sequence is 16 residues long. Germline V gene sequence: CDR1 SGHRS, CDR2 YFSETQ. Trimming stripped 2 bases from V and 5 bases from J, with 16 bases between.

The V call is TRBV20-1, the J call TRBJ2-3, with TRBD1 identical over 8 bases. CDR1 is DFQATT, CDR2 SNEGSKA, per germline (reference sequence). Trimming at V came to 1 base and at J to 1 base, leaving 4 bases not matched to a gene. This CDR3 is built from 15 residues. The CDR3 sequence: CSARVVGQGTDTQYF. CDR3 DNA sequence: TGCAGTGCTAGAGTAGTGGGACAGGGCACAGATACGCAGTATTTT.

This clonotype was picked up many times. J is TRBJ1-4 and V is TRBV4-2, with no clear D. The CDR3 is 15 residues long. Between the trimmed V and J ends, which lost 0 bases and 1 base, there was a span of 6 bases. Germline V CDR1 and CDR2: LGHNA, YNFKEQ. The CDR3 DNA is TGTGCCAGCAGCCAAGACGGGGAAACTAATGAAAAACTGTTTTTT. Its translation is CASSQDGETNEKLFF.

The chain links TRBV18 to TRBJ1-5; D is unclear. CDR1 is KGHSH and CDR2 is LQKENI in the germline V gene. V lost 5 bases to trimming and J lost 0 bases, with 11 bases between them. This CDR3 comprises 15 residues. CDR3 residues: CASSFESYSNQPQHF. CDR3 sequence (DNA): TGTGCCAGCTCATTCGAAAGTTATAGCAATCAGCCCCAGCATTTT.

This clonotype has more than one count but fewer than ten. In nucleotides, the CDR3 is TGTGCCAGCAGGGCCCGTGGGGGGAGTAATTCACCCCTCCACTTT. Protein: CASRARGGSNSPLHF. The chain carries TRBV12-3 or TRBV12-4 and TRBJ1-6; the D gene is possibly TRBD1 (5 bases). V was shortened by 6 bases and J by 6 bases, with 15 bases between the two germline ends. The CDR3 runs 15 residues.

Comment on this clonotype: An end of the junction differs from the germline gene, which may be a read error. The chain joins TRBV3-1 to TRBJ2-1; TRBD2 matches 8 bases. Germline loops: CDR1 LGHDT, CDR2 YNNKEL (reference sequence). CDR3 length: 14 residues. CDR3 region: CASRQVAGQNEQFF. The CDR3 DNA sequence: TGTGCCAGCAGGCAAGTAGCGGGGCAGAATGAGCAGTTCTTC.

The chain has TRBV20-1 and TRBJ2-7; 7 positions match TRBD2. CDR3 length: 13 residues. After removal of 6 bases from V and 2 bases from J, the junction contained 7 bases not matched to a gene. Germline loops: CDR1 DFQATT, CDR2 SNEGSKA (reference sequence). The DNA for the CDR3 is TGCAGTGCCGGGGAGGGGATCGCCTACGAGCAGTACTTC. Its translation: CSAGEGIAYEQYF.

This clonotype has at least ten counts. The rearrangement uses TRBV27 and TRBJ2-3; D might be TRBD2 (7 bases). The CDR3 loop spans 16 amino acids. Germline assignment: CDR1 MNHEY and CDR2 SMNVEV (reference sequence). V lost 7 bases, J lost 5 bases, and 22 bases lay in between. The CDR3 nucleotides read TGTGCCAGCACCTCTCCCCTCCGGGGGGCGGTAGATACGCAGTATTTT. Amino acid sequence: CASTSPLRGAVDTQYF.

V usage is TRBV9 and J usage is TRBJ1-6, with D possibly being TRBD1 (6 bases). Trimming cost V 0 bases and J 6 bases, with 13 bases left between them. CDR1 SGDLS and CDR2 YYNGEE come from the germline V gene. This CDR3 is built from 16 residues. The DNA of the CDR3 is TGTGCCAGCAGCGTAGGGGGAGCCAGGGGTAATTCACCCCTCCACTTT. As protein: CASSVGGARGNSPLHF.

This clonotype was recorded at least ten times. The CDR3 protein is CASSSRTGANYNEQFF. The CDR3 nucleotides are TGTGCCAGCAGTTCCCGGACAGGGGCCAACTACAATGAGCAGTTCTTC. The gene calls are TRBV12-3 or TRBV12-4 and TRBJ2-1, with 9 bases matching TRBD1. CDR3 size: 16 residues. The ends lost 4 bases at V and 3 bases at J; junction bases unmatched: 7.

This clonotype came up a few times. The chain employs TRBV12-3 or TRBV12-4 and TRBJ2-7, with D unresolved. The germline V and J ends were trimmed by 7 bases and 2 bases, with 21 bases remaining between them. The CDR3 has 16 residues. This chain's CDR3 is CASTDDFVSTPYEQYF. For the CDR3, the DNA is TGTGCCAGCACCGATGACTTTGTGAGCACCCCCTACGAGCAGTACTTC.

This clonotype has a handful of counts. V and J are TRBV11-2 and TRBJ2-3, with D maybe TRBD2 (6 bases). V shed 5 bases and J shed 1 base, with 19 bases lying between them. Germline lookup yields CDR1 SGHAT and CDR2 FQNNGV. This CDR3 spans 17 amino acids. The CDR3 protein is CASSPKIYSGGTDTQYF. The CDR3 DNA is TGTGCCAGCAGCCCAAAGATTTATAGCGGTGGCACAGATACGCAGTATTTT.

This chain uses TRBV6-1 with TRBJ1-6; D unresolved. V shed 2 bases and J shed 7 bases, with 15 bases lying between them. Germline CDR1 and CDR2: MNHNS and SASEGT. The CDR3 has 16 residues. The CDR3 region has the DNA TGTGCCAGCAGTGAAAAGCCGGCCCCATACAATTCACCCCTCCACTTT. Translation gives CASSEKPAPYNSPLHF.

This rearrangement joins TRBV6-1 to TRBJ1-4, with D possibly TRBD1 on 5 matching bases. V lost 8 bases and J lost 8, with 21 bases in between. The germline gives CDR1 MNHNS, CDR2 SASEGT. The CDR3 runs to 15 residues. CDR3 nucleotide sequence: TGTGCCAGCGGGAATAGACAGACCACGCCGGAAAAACTGTTTTTT. Encoded protein: CASGNRQTTPEKLFF.

This clonotype was counted a few times. The DNA of the CDR3 is TGTGCCATCAGTGTCGGACAGTCGACGAACATTCAGTACTTC. Translated, it gives CAISVGQSTNIQYF. J is TRBJ2-4 and V is TRBV10-3, with a possible D match to TRBD1 (6 bases). Germline V CDR1 and CDR2: ENHRY, SYGVKD. Trimming shortened V by 4 bases and J by 7 bases, and 14 bases separated the two germline ends. CDR3 length: 14 residues.